Listed below are T cell receptor beta chains from one sample, sequenced in a study of blood T cells in healthy people across ages. MiXCR, applied by TCRdb to the 5' RACE reads, yields one record per CDR3 protein. The sample carries about 720,000 distinct CDR3 sequences, approximately 21% recorded once. The sequenced sample consisted of blood. These receptors were taken from a man aged 65-85 years in good health. The CDR3 runs from the conserved cysteine through the conserved F or W. A D gene is named only where the DNA matches it firmly. A row's size may be missing; if present it is once, few, many or a size class.

J,size,V,D,DNA,CDR3
TRBJ2-5,few,TRBV7-2,-,TGTGCCAGCAGCTTAGCTGGATGGACCCGTGAGACCCAGTACTTC,CASSLAGWTRETQYF
TRBJ1-1,-,TRBV29-1,-,TGCAGCGGTGTTGGGGACACCCGATCGAACACTGAAGCTTTCTTT,CSGVGDTRSNTEAFF
TRBJ2-5,-,TRBV20-1,TRBD2,TGCAGTGCAACTAGCGGCCTACAAGAGACCCAGTACTTC,CSATSGLQETQYF
TRBJ1-4,few,TRBV29-1,TRBD1,TGCAGCACTATAACCTTCGGGACAGGGGGAGAAAAACTGTTTTTT,CSTITFGTGGEKLFF
TRBJ2-5,-,TRBV5-1,TRBD2,TGCGCCAGCAGGCCGACTAGCGGGGGCCAAAAAGAGACCCAGTACTTC,CASRPTSGGQKETQYF
TRBJ2-1,few,TRBV5-4,TRBD1,TGTGCCAGCAGCTTGGGGGGACAGGGGGGTTTCAATGAGCAGTTCTTC,CASSLGGQGGFNEQFF
TRBJ1-3,few,TRBV20-1,-,TGCAGTGCTAGGAACAGATTCTCTGGAAACACCATATATTTT,CSARNRFSGNTIYF
TRBJ2-3,-,TRBV18,-,TGTGCCAGCTCACCGGGGCGCAACACAGATACGCAGTATTTT,CASSPGRNTDTQYF
TRBJ1-3,few,TRBV29-1,-,TGCAGCGTTGAGGGAAGGCAGGGGACGAGCAACACCATATATTTT,CSVEGRQGTSNTIYF
TRBJ2-4,-,TRBV7-6,TRBD1,TGTGCCAGCAGCACCACAGGGGGCGTTCAGAACATTCAGTACTTC,CASSTTGGVQNIQYF
TRBJ1-1,-,TRBV12-3/TRBV12-4,-,TGTGCCAGCAGTTTAAGGTGGACTGAAGCTTTCTTT,CASSLRWTEAFF
TRBJ2-1,-,TRBV28,TRBD2,TGTGCCAGCAGCCGGGGGGAGAGGAGGGGTAATGAGCAGTTCTTC,CASSRGERRGNEQFF
TRBJ1-2,few,TRBV9,-,TGTGCCAGCAGCCCGGAGGGGAAGGGTGGCTACACCTTC,CASSPEGKGGYTF
TRBJ2-7,-,TRBV6-1,TRBD2,TGTGCCAGCAGTTTAGCGGGAGCCACCTACGAGCAGTACTTC,CASSLAGATYEQYF
TRBJ1-1,-,TRBV13,TRBD1,TGTGCCAGCAGCCTCCCGTTGGGACAGGGAGACACTGAAGCTTTCTTT,CASSLPLGQGDTEAFF
TRBJ2-5,-,TRBV11-2,-,TGTGCCAGCAGCCCGGTTAGGGACCCTCCGACCCAGTACTTC,CASSPVRDPPTQYF
TRBJ2-7,-,TRBV7-9,-,TGTGCCAGCAGCCGTGGGTGGGAGCAGTACTTC,CASSRGWEQYF
TRBJ1-1,-,TRBV11-2,-,TGTGCCAGCAGCTTATACGGGTGGAACACTGAAGCTTTCTTT,CASSLYGWNTEAFF
TRBJ2-3,few,TRBV14,-,TGTGCCAGCAGCCAAGATTCTTTTCCACGGAGAAGCACAGATACGCAGTATTTT,CASSQDSFPRRSTDTQYF